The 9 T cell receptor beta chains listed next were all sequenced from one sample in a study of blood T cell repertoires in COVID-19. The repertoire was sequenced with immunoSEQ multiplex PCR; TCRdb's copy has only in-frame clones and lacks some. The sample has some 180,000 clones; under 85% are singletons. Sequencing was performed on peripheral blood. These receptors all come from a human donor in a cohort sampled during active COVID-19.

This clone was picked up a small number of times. The CDR3 sequence: CSVPVGSGATDTQYF. As DNA, the CDR3 is TGCAGCGTTCCCGTTGGTAGCGGGGCCACAGATACGCAGTATTTT. The chain joins TRBV29-1 to TRBJ2-3; 8 positions match TRBD2. The CDR3 length is 15 residues. The germline V gene encodes CDR1 SQVTM and CDR2 ANQGSEA. The V segment lost 5 bases and the J segment 2 bases; nucleotides outside the gene matches: 9.

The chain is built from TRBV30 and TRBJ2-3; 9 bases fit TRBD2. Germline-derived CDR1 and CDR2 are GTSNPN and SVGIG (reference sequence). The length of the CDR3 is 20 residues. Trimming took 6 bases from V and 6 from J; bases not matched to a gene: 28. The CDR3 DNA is TGTGCCTGCCCCAGGGGTAGGGAAGCGGGGGGAGACCTCGGTTGGGATACGCAGTATTTT. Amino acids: CACPRGREAGGDLGWDTQYF.

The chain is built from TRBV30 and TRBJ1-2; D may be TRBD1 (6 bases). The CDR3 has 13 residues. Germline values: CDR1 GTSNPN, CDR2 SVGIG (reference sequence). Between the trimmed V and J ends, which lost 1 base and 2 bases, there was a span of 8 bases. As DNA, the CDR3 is TGTGCCTGGAGTGCAGGACAGAACTATGGCTACACCTTC. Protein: CAWSAGQNYGYTF.

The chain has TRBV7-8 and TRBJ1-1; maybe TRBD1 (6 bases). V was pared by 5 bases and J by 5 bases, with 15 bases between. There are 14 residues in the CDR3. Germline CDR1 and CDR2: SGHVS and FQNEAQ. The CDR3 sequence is CASSASRGLTEAFF. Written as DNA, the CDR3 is TGTGCCAGCAGCGCCTCCAGGGGTTTGACTGAAGCTTTCTTT.

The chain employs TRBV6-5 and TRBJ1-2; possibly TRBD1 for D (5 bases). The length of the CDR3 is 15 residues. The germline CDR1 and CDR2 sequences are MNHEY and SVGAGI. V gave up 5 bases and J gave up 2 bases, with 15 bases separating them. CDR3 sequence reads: CASSRQRGGNYGYTF. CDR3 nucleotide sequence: TGTGCCAGCAGTCGGCAGAGGGGAGGGAACTATGGCTACACCTTC.

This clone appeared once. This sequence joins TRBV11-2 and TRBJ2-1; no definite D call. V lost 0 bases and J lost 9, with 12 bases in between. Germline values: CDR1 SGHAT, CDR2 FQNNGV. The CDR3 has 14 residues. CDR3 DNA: TGTGCCAGCAGCTTAGAGTATGGAACGGGTGAGCAGTTCTTC. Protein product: CASSLEYGTGEQFF.

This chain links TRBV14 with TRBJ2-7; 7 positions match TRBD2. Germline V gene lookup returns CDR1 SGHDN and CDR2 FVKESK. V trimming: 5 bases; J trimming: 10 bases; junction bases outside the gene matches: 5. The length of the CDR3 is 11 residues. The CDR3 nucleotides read TGTGCCAGCAGCGTGAGCGGGGCCCAGTACTTC. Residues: CASSVSGAQYF.

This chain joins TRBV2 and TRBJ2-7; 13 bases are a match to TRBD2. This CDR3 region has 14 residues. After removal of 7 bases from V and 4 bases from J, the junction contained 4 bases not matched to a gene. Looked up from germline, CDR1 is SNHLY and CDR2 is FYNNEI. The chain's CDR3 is CASTGTSGAYEQYF. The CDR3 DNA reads TGTGCCAGCACCGGGACTAGCGGGGCTTACGAGCAGTACTTC.

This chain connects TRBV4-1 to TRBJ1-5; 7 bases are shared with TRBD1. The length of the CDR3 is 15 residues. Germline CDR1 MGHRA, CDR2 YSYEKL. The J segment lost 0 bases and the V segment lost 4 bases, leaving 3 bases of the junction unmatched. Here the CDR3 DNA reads TGCGCCAGCAGCCGGACAGGCAATAGCAATCAGCCCCAGCATTTT. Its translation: CASSRTGNSNQPQHF.